The sequence of this TCR beta chain was determined in a study of shared clonotypes between healthy human individuals. Study-level background: Researchers drew samples from a couple of women and a few men aged 18 to 49.

CD45RO negativity and positive selection for CCR7 defined naive CD8 cells, a population that excluded terminally differentiated effector memory CD45RA+ cells. The V end was cut by 2 bases, the J end by 1 base, with 11 bases between. The CDR3 loop spans 15 amino acids. Germline loops: CDR1 LGHNA, CDR2 YSLEER. Genomic DNA (from each subset) was split evenly across several immunoSEQ plates. Sorted-subset replicate PCRs used 200 ng DNA, around 27,000 T cell genomes. Repertoires were generated with immunoSEQ multiplex PCR, while TCRdb's copy carries only in-frame clones and drops some. The table lists millions of clones, approximately 94% of them singletons.

This sequence was found in a man aged 18 to 30 in good health. The chain is built from TRBV4-3 and TRBJ1-1; tentatively, D is TRBD1 (5 bases). The material sequenced was naive CD8+ T cells sorted from blood. The CDR3 spells CASSQTGTENTEAFF. The CDR3 bases are TGCGCCAGCAGCCAAACCGGGACGGAGAACACTGAAGCTTTCTTT.